This T cell receptor beta chain was identified in a study of Graves' ophthalmopathy and Graves' hyperthyroidism. The study excluded patients with other autoimmune diseases, uncontrolled infections, pregnancy or lactation. It was from more than 9 ml of fresh peripheral blood that the PBMCs came. The CDR3 consists of 15 residues. Germline loops: CDR1 KGHDR, CDR2 SFDVKD. The trim removed 11 bases at V and 4 bases at J, leaving 11 bases unmatched. This clonotype was counted once. Its cognate antigen is unknown. For repertoire sequencing, the TCR beta CDR3 regions were amplified from RNA transcripts. HTBI primers were used in a first-round RT-PCR, which preceded a second-round multiplex PCR. TCRdb re-analysed the multiplex PCR reads in MiXCR, keeping a single row per CDR3 protein. The sample holds approximately 700,000 distinct CDR3 sequences; roughly 40% are singletons and the top ten take 44%. Overall study results and limits: Most thyroid clonotypes expanded beyond 0.001 frequency were also found in blood.

The chain has TRBV24-1 and TRBJ1-5; TRBD1 aligns across 9 bases. Specimen: peripheral blood. The sequence derives from an adult man with Graves' ophthalmopathy. The CDR3, as DNA: TGTGCCAGCAGCCCCGGGACAGGGACGAATCAGCCCCAGCATTTT. Its protein is CASSPGTGTNQPQHF.